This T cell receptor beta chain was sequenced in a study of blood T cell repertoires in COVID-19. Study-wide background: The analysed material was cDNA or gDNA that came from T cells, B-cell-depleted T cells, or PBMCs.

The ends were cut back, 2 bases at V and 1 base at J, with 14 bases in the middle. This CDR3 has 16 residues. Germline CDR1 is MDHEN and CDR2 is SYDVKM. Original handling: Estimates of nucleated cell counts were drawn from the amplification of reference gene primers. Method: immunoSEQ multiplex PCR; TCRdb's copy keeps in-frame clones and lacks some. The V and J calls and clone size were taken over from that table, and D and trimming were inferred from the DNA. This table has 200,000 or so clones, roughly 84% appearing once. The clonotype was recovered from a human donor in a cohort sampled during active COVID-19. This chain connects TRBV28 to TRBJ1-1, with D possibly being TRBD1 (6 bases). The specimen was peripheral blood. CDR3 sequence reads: CASSLPIGTPNTEAFF. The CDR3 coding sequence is TGTGCCAGCAGTTTACCCATCGGGACACCGAACACTGAAGCTTTCTTT.